The 10 T cell receptor beta chains given below trace back to one sample, sequenced in a study of T cells in localized non-small cell lung cancer. Data came from immunoSEQ multiplex PCR; TCRdb stores just in-frame clones and leaves some out. The data show about 21,000 clones, with around 83% seen just once and around 4.5% held by the top ten. The source was peripheral blood, collected before any cancer treatment. The receptors were gathered from a man aged 40 to 69 with stage I lung adenocarcinoma.

This clone was detected only a few times. The chain uses TRBV7-2 and TRBJ2-1; possible D gene TRBD2, 6 bases. Trimming stripped 1 base from V and 9 bases from J, with 13 bases between. This CDR3 is built from 14 residues. Germline lookup yields CDR1 SGHTA and CDR2 FQGNSA. CDR3 in amino acids: CASSLVVAGFEQFF. The CDR3 nucleotides read TGTGCCAGCAGCTTAGTGGTGGCGGGGTTTGAGCAGTTCTTC.

The rearrangement uses TRBV15 and TRBJ1-2; 9 bases fit TRBD1. CDR1 LNHNV and CDR2 YYDKDF come from the germline V gene (reference sequence). The CDR3 is 14 amino acids. J gave up 2 bases and V 3 bases, and 1 base lay outside the gene matches. CDR3 DNA sequence: TGTGCCACCAGCAGCGGACAGGGGAACTATGGCTACACCTTC. Its protein product is CATSSGQGNYGYTF.

The rearrangement links TRBV6-5 to TRBJ1-4; D is perhaps TRBD1 (5 bases). The V end was cut by 5 bases, the J end by 6 bases, with 16 bases between. Germline CDR1 reads MNHEY; CDR2 reads SVGAGI. The CDR3 length is 15 residues. For the CDR3, the DNA is TGTGCCAGCAGTCCACCCGGGACTGCTCATGAAAAACTGTTTTTT. Residues: CASSPPGTAHEKLFF.

V gene TRBV2 combines with J gene TRBJ2-7; D gene ambiguous. This CDR3 has 13 amino acids. Germline V lookup: CDR1 SNHLY, CDR2 FYNNEI. V was shortened by 2 bases and J by 3 bases, with 8 bases between the two germline ends. The CDR3 spells CASSELENYEQYF. The CDR3, as DNA: TGTGCCAGCAGTGAACTAGAGAACTACGAGCAGTACTTC.

The chain employs TRBV7-6 and TRBJ2-2; D possibly corresponds to TRBD2 (5 bases). V lost 5 bases and J lost 0, with 10 bases in between. This CDR3 spans 15 amino acids. The germline V gene has CDR1 SGHVS and CDR2 FNYEAQ. CDR3 in DNA: TGTGCCAGCAGCCCGCGGGCCCCGAACACCGGGGAGCTGTTTTTT. Amino acids: CASSPRAPNTGELFF.

The chain couples TRBV28 to TRBJ2-3; 7 bases fit TRBD1. The CDR3 contains 13 residues. The ends lost 11 bases at V and 8 bases at J; junction bases unmatched: 13. Germline CDR1 reads MDHEN; CDR2 reads SYDVKM. The CDR3 loop reads CAVTGRQGSTQYF. The CDR3, as DNA: TGTGCCGTGACAGGACGACAGGGAAGTACGCAGTATTTT.

The chain carries TRBV28 and TRBJ1-2, with 9 bases that match TRBD1. The CDR3 is made up of 14 amino acids. In germline, CDR1 is MDHEN, CDR2 SYDVKM. The V segment lost 6 bases and the J segment 4 bases; nucleotides outside the gene matches: 6. CDR3 loop: CASRLRDRVYGYTF. CDR3 nucleotides: TGTGCCAGCAGACTCCGGGACAGGGTCTATGGCTACACCTTC.

This chain uses TRBV27 with TRBJ2-5, with D maybe TRBD1 (6 bases). Trimming removed 6 bases at V and 5 bases at J, with 13 bases between. Germline CDR1 is MNHEY and CDR2 is SMNVEV (reference sequence). This CDR3 region has 13 residues. CDR3 sequence reads: CASRITGRETQYF. CDR3 DNA: TGTGCCAGCAGGATTACAGGGCGGGAGACCCAGTACTTC.

This clone came up once. This chain uses TRBV5-1 with TRBJ2-3; D unresolved. Deletions cut 0 bases from V and 2 bases from J, with 16 bases between. Looked up from germline, CDR1 is SGHRS and CDR2 is YFSETQ. There are 17 residues in the CDR3. The DNA of the CDR3 is TGCGCCAGCAGCTTGGACGGGCCCCGGCAGGCCACAGATACGCAGTATTTT. Its protein is CASSLDGPRQATDTQYF.

This rearrangement joins TRBV7-6 to TRBJ1-1, with D perhaps TRBD1 (6 bases). Germline loops: CDR1 SGHVS, CDR2 FNYEAQ. The germline V and J ends were trimmed by 0 bases and 1 base, with 15 bases remaining between them. CDR3 length equals 17 residues. In DNA, the CDR3 is TGTGCCAGCAGCTTAGCGAGCGGGGGGCGGTGGAACACTGAAGCTTTCTTT. Its translation is CASSLASGGRWNTEAFF.